The 4 T cell receptor beta chains below all came from one sample that was sequenced in a study of blood T cell repertoires in COVID-19. Method: immunoSEQ multiplex PCR; TCRdb's copy keeps in-frame clones and lacks some. The sample yields tens of thousands of clones, about 90% seen once. The sample taken for sequencing was peripheral blood. The receptors originated from a man aged 70-80 years with active COVID-19.

About this clone: One end of the junction fails to match germline, which may point to a read error. The chain recombines TRBV11-3 with TRBJ2-2; a weak D match, TRBD1 (6 bases). CDR1 and CDR2 (germline): SGHNT, YENEEA. This CDR3 is 15 amino acids long. The DNA of the CDR3 is TGTGCCAGCAGCGTAGAAGGGGGAAACACCGGGGAGCTGTTTTTT. It encodes CASSVEGGNTGELFF. The full variable domain, rest sourced from reference TRBV11-3 and TRBJ2-2, is EAGVVQSPRYKIIEKKQPVAFWCNPISGHNTLYWYLQNLGQGPELLIRYENEEAVDDSQLPKDRFSAERLKGVDSTLKIQPAELGDSAVYLCASSVEGGNTGELFFGEGSRLTVL.

The rearrangement uses TRBV5-4 and TRBJ2-5; D perhaps matches TRBD2 (6 bases). The germline V gene encodes CDR1 SGHNT and CDR2 YYREEE (reference sequence). CDR3 length: 16 residues. V gave up 1 base and J gave up 4 bases, with 17 bases separating them. This CDR3 is CASSLSVSGVRETQYF. The CDR3 coding sequence is TGTGCCAGCAGCTTGAGTGTTTCGGGAGTACGAGAGACCCAGTACTTC.

The count of this clone is one. The V gene is TRBV10-3, the J gene TRBJ2-1, with 9 positions matching TRBD1. The CDR3 has 14 residues. V lost 6 bases, J lost 1 base, and 1 base stayed unmatched. CDR1 and CDR2 from the germline V gene are ENHRY and SYGVKD. The CDR3 DNA sequence: TGTGCCATCAGCGGACAGGGGTCCTACAATGAGCAGTTCTTC. It translates to CAISGQGSYNEQFF.

The chain uses TRBV5-6 and TRBJ2-7, with 7 bases identical to TRBD2. The CDR3 totals 16 residues. The V segment lost 0 bases and the J segment 2 bases; nucleotides outside the gene matches: 8. From germline, CDR1 is SGHDT and CDR2 YYEEEE. CDR3 sequence: CASSLVGWGGPYEQYF. CDR3 DNA: TGTGCCAGCAGCTTGGTGGGATGGGGGGGACCCTACGAGCAGTACTTC.